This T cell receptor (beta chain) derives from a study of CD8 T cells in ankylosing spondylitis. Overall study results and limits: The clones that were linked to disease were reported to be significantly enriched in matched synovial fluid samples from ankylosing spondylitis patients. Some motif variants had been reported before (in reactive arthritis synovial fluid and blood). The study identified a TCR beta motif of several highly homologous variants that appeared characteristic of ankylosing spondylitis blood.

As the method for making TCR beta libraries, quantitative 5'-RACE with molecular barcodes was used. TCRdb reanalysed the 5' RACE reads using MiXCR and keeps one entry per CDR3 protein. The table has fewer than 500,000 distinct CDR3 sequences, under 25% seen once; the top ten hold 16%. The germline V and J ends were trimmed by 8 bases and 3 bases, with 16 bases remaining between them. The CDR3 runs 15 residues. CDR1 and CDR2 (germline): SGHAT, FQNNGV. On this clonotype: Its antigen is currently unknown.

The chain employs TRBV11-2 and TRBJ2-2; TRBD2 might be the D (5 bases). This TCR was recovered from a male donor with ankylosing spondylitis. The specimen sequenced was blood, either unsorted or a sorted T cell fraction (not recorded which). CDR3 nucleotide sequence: TGTGCCAGCTGTACGGGGATCCGGGACACCGGGGAGCTGTTTTTT. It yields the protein CASCTGIRDTGELFF.